The next 5 T cell receptor beta chains were all read from a single sample in a study of beta chain features in type 1 diabetes. Expressed TCRB transcripts were sequenced because the isolated RNA had all been reverse transcribed beforehand. The repertoire was sequenced with immunoSEQ multiplex PCR; TCRdb's copy has only in-frame clones and lacks some. The sample has roughly 150,000 clones, 11% seen once. The sample comprised central memory CD4+ T cells from blood. These receptors originate from a man between 18 and 29 years old in good health.

This clone turned up a few times. This chain joins TRBV5-1 and TRBJ1-3; D gene unclear. V was clipped by 2 bases and J by 0 bases, with 12 bases between them. This CDR3 region has 16 residues. The germline V gene encodes CDR1 SGHRS and CDR2 YFSETQ. The CDR3 is CASSFGEALSGNTIYF. CDR3 DNA sequence: TGCGCCAGCAGCTTTGGGGAGGCTCTCTCTGGAAACACCATATATTTT.

The chain has TRBV28 and TRBJ1-5; 7 bases align to TRBD1. The CDR3 loop spans 16 amino acids. V was pared by 2 bases and J by 2 bases, with 6 bases of the junction left unmatched. The germline CDR1 and CDR2 sequences are MDHEN and SYDVKM. The CDR3 coding sequence is TGTGCCAGCAGTTTAATCCGACAGGGCGGCAATCAGCCCCAGCATTTT. Its translation: CASSLIRQGGNQPQHF.

This clone was found a few times. V and J are TRBV2 and TRBJ2-1; possible D gene TRBD2, 6 bases. Deletions cut 4 bases from V and 8 bases from J, with 9 bases between. The CDR3 totals 12 residues. The germline V gene has CDR1 SNHLY and CDR2 FYNNEI. The CDR3 sequence: CASSAASDEQFF. The CDR3 bases are TGTGCCAGCAGTGCGGCTAGCGATGAGCAGTTCTTC.

This clone was observed a few times. The chain is built from TRBV21-1 and TRBJ2-4; the D call TRBD1 from the table was never checked on the DNA. TRBV21-1 corresponds to a pseudogene. The CDR3 totals 16 residues. The CDR3 loop reads CASSNNRELAKNIQYF. CDR3 DNA sequence: TGTGCCAGCAGCAATAACAGGGAGCTAGCCAAAAACATTCAGTACTTC.

The chain has TRBV28 and TRBJ2-7; D is unresolved. Germline loops: CDR1 MDHEN, CDR2 SYDVKM. The V and J ends lost 6 bases and 5 bases respectively, with 14 bases between them. The CDR3 spans 13 residues. This CDR3 is CASSPPVLDEQYF. CDR3 sequence (DNA): TGTGCCAGCAGCCCCCCCGTCTTGGACGAGCAGTACTTC.